One sample yielded the 15 T cell receptor beta chains listed below, sequenced in a study of blood T cells in healthy people across ages. The authors ran a second PCR of about 6 to 11 cycles using a sample-barcoded 5' primer and a J-beta primer mix. TCRdb called the 5' RACE reads again in MiXCR, with one record for every CDR3 protein. Of some 900,000 distinct CDR3 sequences in the sample, roughly 50% were seen once. The specimen was blood. These receptor sequences come from a man aged 25-45 years in good health.

The CDR3 DNA reads as TGCAGCGTTGAAGATCCCAGGAGGAGCACAGATACGCAGTATTTT. Protein sequence: CSVEDPRRSTDTQYF. J is TRBJ2-3 and V is TRBV29-1; perhaps TRBD2 as D (5 bases). The CDR3 extends over 15 amino acids. Germline V gene data show CDR1 as SQVTM and CDR2 as ANQGSEA. The germline V and J ends were trimmed by 0 bases and 0 bases, with 10 bases remaining between them.

The sample holds one count of this clonotype. The V call is TRBV4-2, the J call TRBJ2-4; D perhaps matches TRBD1 (6 bases). Trimming removed 0 bases at V and 0 bases at J, with 12 bases between. CDR1 LGHNA and CDR2 YNFKEQ come from the germline V gene. This CDR3 spans 17 amino acids. CDR3 in DNA: TGTGCCAGCAGCCAAGACCAGGGGCAGAGAGCCAAAAACATTCAGTACTTC. It encodes CASSQDQGQRAKNIQYF.

The chain has TRBV29-1 and TRBJ2-4; 9 positions match TRBD1. This CDR3 region has 12 residues. The V segment lost 7 bases and the J segment 15 bases; nucleotides outside the gene matches: 13. Germline V lookup: CDR1 SQVTM, CDR2 ANQGSEA. DNA for the CDR3: TGCAGCGCTCGGGACAGGGACCACGAGCGGTACTTC. The encoded protein is CSARDRDHERYF.

The rearrangement links TRBV24-1 to TRBJ2-7, with a tentative D call TRBD1 (5 bases). From germline, CDR1 is KGHDR and CDR2 SFDVKD. The CDR3 sequence is 14 residues long. V lost 3 bases to trimming and J lost 5 bases, with 13 bases between them. CDR3 protein: CATSDVAGPDEQYF. CDR3 nucleotide sequence: TGTGCCACCAGTGATGTGGCAGGGCCTGACGAGCAGTACTTC.

A note on this clonotype: Possible read error: a much larger clone is one base away. CDR3 protein: CTSRMTANYGYTF. The CDR3 DNA sequence: TGCACCAGCAGGATGACGGCTAACTATGGCTACACCTTC. The chain carries TRBV5-1 and TRBJ1-2, with unresolved D. This CDR3 has 13 amino acids. Germline CDR1 and CDR2: SGHRS and YFSETQ.

The CDR3 sequence is CASSLGQGSETQYF. The CDR3 DNA reads as TGCGCCAGCAGCCTCGGCCAGGGTAGCGAGACCCAGTACTTC. This rearrangement joins TRBV5-1 to TRBJ2-5, with D possibly matching TRBD1 (5 bases). Trimming removed 4 bases from V and 5 bases from J, with 15 bases in between. The length of the CDR3 is 14 residues. Germline values: CDR1 SGHRS, CDR2 YFSETQ.

J is TRBJ2-5 and V is TRBV20-1; D perhaps matches TRBD1 (5 bases). CDR1 is DFQATT, CDR2 SNEGSKA, per germline (reference sequence). Between the trimmed V and J ends, which lost 5 bases and 4 bases, there was a span of 17 bases. The CDR3 runs to 14 residues. The CDR3 DNA follows: TGCAGTGCTTTATTACCCCTTCAGGGAGAGACCCAGTACTTC. Its translation: CSALLPLQGETQYF.

V gene TRBV6-2 or TRBV6-3 combines with J gene TRBJ2-5, with 9 bases fitting TRBD1. Germline trimming cut 5 bases from V and 5 bases from J; bases unmatched to any gene: 6. The CDR3 loop spans 14 amino acids. The germline V gene encodes CDR1 MNHEY and CDR2 SVGEGT. As DNA, the CDR3 is TGTGCCAGCAGTAAGGGACAGGGCACGGAGACCCAGTACTTC. Encoded protein: CASSKGQGTETQYF.

This clonotype occurred a few times. V and J are TRBV2 and TRBJ2-1; D perhaps matches TRBD2 (6 bases). Trimming cost V 3 bases and J 10 bases, with 10 bases left between them. The CDR3 has 12 amino acids. Germline CDR1 SNHLY, CDR2 FYNNEI. The CDR3 DNA sequence: TGTGCCAGCAGTGATTTGGGGGGAGAGCAGTTCTTC. Translated, it gives CASSDLGGEQFF.

V usage is TRBV7-2 and J usage is TRBJ2-1; 7 bases are a match to TRBD2. Germline trimming cut 5 bases from V and 2 bases from J; bases unmatched to any gene: 6. Germline CDR1 SGHTA, CDR2 FQGNSA. CDR3 size: 15 residues. The DNA for the CDR3 is TGTGCCAGCAGCACCACGGGGACTACCTACAATGAGCAGTTCTTC. Its translation is CASSTTGTTYNEQFF. The full variable domain, rest sourced from reference TRBV7-2 and TRBJ2-1, is GAGVSQSPSNKVTEKGKDVELRCDPISGHTALYWYRQSLGQGLEFLIYFQGNSAPDKSGLPSDRFSAERTGGSVSTLTIQRTQQEDSAVYLCASSTTGTTYNEQFFGPGTRLTVL.

This clonotype was detected only a few times. The genes are TRBV25-1 and TRBJ1-4; D gene unclear. V lost 7 bases and J 3 bases, leaving 12 bases between the germline ends. The germline V gene has CDR1 MGHDK and CDR2 SYGVNS. The CDR3 has 14 residues. The DNA for the CDR3 is TGTGCCAGCACTGGGAGGACGGCTAATGAAAAACTGTTTTTT. Its protein is CASTGRTANEKLFF. Drawing the rest from reference TRBV25-1 and TRBJ1-4, the complete variable domain is EADIYQTPRYLVIGTGKKITLECSQTMGHDKMYWYQQDPGMELHLIHYSYGVNSTEKGDLSSESTVSRIRTEHFPLTLESARPSHTSQYLCASTGRTANEKLFFGSGTQLSVL.

The chain recombines TRBV7-2 with TRBJ2-7; TRBD1 or TRBD2 may be the D gene (5 bases each). V lost 1 base to trimming and J lost 5 bases, with 12 bases between them. The CDR3 has 14 residues. The germline gives CDR1 SGHTA, CDR2 FQGNSA. The CDR3 loop reads CASSLGGYRDEQYF. CDR3 DNA: TGTGCCAGCAGCTTAGGGGGGTATAGGGACGAGCAGTACTTC. Full variable domain (rest looked up from reference TRBV7-2 and TRBJ2-7): GAGVSQSPSNKVTEKGKDVELRCDPISGHTALYWYRQSLGQGLEFLIYFQGNSAPDKSGLPSDRFSAERTGGSVSTLTIQRTQQEDSAVYLCASSLGGYRDEQYFGPGTRLTVT.

The chain carries TRBV5-5 and TRBJ2-4; D is unresolved. This CDR3 is built from 16 residues. CDR1 is SGHKS and CDR2 is YYEKEE in the germline V gene (reference sequence). V was clipped by 0 bases and J by 0 bases, with 10 bases between them. The DNA for the CDR3 is TGTGCCAGCAGCTTGGATAGCAGCTCAGCCAAAAACATTCAGTACTTC. Its protein is CASSLDSSSAKNIQYF.

The V call is TRBV5-1, the J call TRBJ1-4; D call uncertain. Germline loops: CDR1 SGHRS, CDR2 YFSETQ. Trimming pared 0 bases from V and 2 bases from J, leaving 11 bases between. The CDR3 runs to 16 residues. The CDR3 DNA is TGCGCCAGCAGCTTGGAGGTGGGGTCGACTAATGAAAAACTGTTTTTT. Amino acid sequence: CASSLEVGSTNEKLFF.

The chain is built from TRBV20-1 and TRBJ2-7; 8 positions match TRBD1. The CDR3 is made up of 14 amino acids. Germline loops: CDR1 DFQATT, CDR2 SNEGSKA (reference sequence). V lost 4 bases to trimming and J lost 1 base; unmatched junction nucleotides: 6. The CDR3 spells CSATGTGQSYEQYF. CDR3 nucleotide sequence: TGCAGTGCTACCGGGACAGGTCAATCCTACGAGCAGTACTTC.